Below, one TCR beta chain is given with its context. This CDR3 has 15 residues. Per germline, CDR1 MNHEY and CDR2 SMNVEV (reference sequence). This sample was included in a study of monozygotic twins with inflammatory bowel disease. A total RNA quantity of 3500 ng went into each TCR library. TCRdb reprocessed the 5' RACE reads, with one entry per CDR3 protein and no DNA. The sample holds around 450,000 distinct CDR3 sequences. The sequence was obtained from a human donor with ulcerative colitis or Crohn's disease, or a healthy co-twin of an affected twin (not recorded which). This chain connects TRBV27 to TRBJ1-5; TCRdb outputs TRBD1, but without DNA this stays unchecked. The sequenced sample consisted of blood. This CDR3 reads CASSSLGAGNQPQHF.